Presented here are 28 T cell receptor beta chains from one specimen sequenced in a study of blood T cells in healthy people across ages. For the second PCR, which ran for roughly 7 to 11 cycles, a sample-barcoded 5' primer and a J-beta primer mix were used. TCRdb re-analysed the 5' RACE reads in MiXCR, keeping a single row per CDR3 protein. Found here are more than 1,400,000 distinct CDR3 sequences, around 39% of them singletons; the top ten hold 7.9%. Material: blood. The source is a woman younger than 35 in good health.

The chain combines TRBV27 with TRBJ2-5, with D perhaps matching TRBD1 (6 bases). The CDR3 is 17 amino acids. Trimming removed 6 bases at V and 3 bases at J, with 23 bases between. The germline CDR1 and CDR2 sequences are MNHEY and SMNVEV (reference sequence). CDR3 bases: TGTGCCAGCAGCCCGATACGGGCAGGGAAGGGGGAAGAGACCCAGTACTTC. This codes for CASSPIRAGKGEETQYF.

The table lists this clonotype with a few counts. The chain carries TRBV7-9 and TRBJ1-4, with D possibly matching TRBD1 (6 bases). Germline V gene data show CDR1 as SEHNR and CDR2 as FQNEAQ (reference sequence). The CDR3 is 14 amino acids. The ends were cut back, 2 bases at V and 4 bases at J, with 8 bases in the middle. Here the CDR3 reads CASSLQGLNEKLFF. The DNA for the CDR3 is TGTGCCAGCAGCTTACAGGGGCTTAATGAAAAACTGTTTTTT.

The V gene is TRBV4-1, the J gene TRBJ1-2; TRBD1 matches 7 bases. Germline CDR1 reads MGHRA; CDR2 reads YSYEKL. This CDR3 region has 15 residues. With 0 bases clipped from V and 4 bases from J, the junction kept 5 bases outside the gene matches. CDR3 nucleotides: TGCGCCAGCAGCCAAGAATGGGGACAGTCCTATGGCTACACCTTC. It translates to CASSQEWGQSYGYTF.

As concerns this clonotype: The junction and the germline gene differ at one end; a read error may be behind it. The V gene is TRBV12-3 or TRBV12-4, the J gene TRBJ2-3, with 7 bases aligning to TRBD2. The CDR3 consists of 13 residues. The DNA for the CDR3 is TGTGCCGTAACAGCGGGGAGAGCAGATGCGCAATATTTT. Protein product: CAVTAGRADAQYF.

The CDR3: CASSSPDRLHGYTF. In DNA form, the CDR3 reads TGTGCCAGCAGCTCCCCGGACAGGTTGCATGGCTACACCTTC. The V and J genes are TRBV7-2 and TRBJ1-2, with 7 bases that match TRBD1. With 4 bases clipped from V and 6 bases from J, the junction kept 8 bases outside the gene matches. Germline loops: CDR1 SGHTA, CDR2 FQGNSA. The CDR3 length is 14 residues.

This clonotype was counted between two and nine times. The chain combines TRBV7-9 with TRBJ2-1; TRBD1 or TRBD2 may be the D gene (6 bases each). Germline CDR1 reads SEHNR; CDR2 reads FQNEAQ (reference sequence). V was trimmed by 6 bases and J by 10 bases, leaving 19 bases between them. The CDR3 loop spans 14 amino acids. The DNA of the CDR3 is TGTGCCAGCAGTAGGGGGGAACCTAAAGCAGAGCAGTTCTTC. This sequence encodes CASSRGEPKAEQFF. Together with reference TRBV7-9 and TRBJ2-1, the CDR3 gives the full variable domain: DTGVSQNPRHKITKRGQNVTFRCDPISEHNRLYWYRQTLGQGPEFLTYFQNEAQLEKSRLLSDRFSAERPKGSFSTLEIQRTEQGDSAMYLCASSRGEPKAEQFFGPGTRLTVL.

The chain combines TRBV28 with TRBJ2-7, with D hard to call. The CDR3 has 13 amino acids. Trimming removed 7 bases from V and 0 bases from J, with 10 bases in between. Per germline, CDR1 MDHEN and CDR2 SYDVKM. This CDR3 reads CASTKSSSYEQYF. The CDR3 coding sequence is TGTGCCAGCACGAAGTCTAGCTCCTACGAGCAGTACTTC.

The V call is TRBV7-9, the J call TRBJ1-6, with D possibly being TRBD1 (5 bases). Germline loops: CDR1 SEHNR, CDR2 FQNEAQ (reference sequence). The CDR3 is 14 amino acids. Trimming removed 2 bases at V and 8 bases at J, with 10 bases between. The CDR3 bases are TGTGCCAGCAGCTTATCTGGGGGGTATTCACCCCTCCACTTT. Translation: CASSLSGGYSPLHF. The full variable domain, rest sourced from reference TRBV7-9 and TRBJ1-6, is DTGVSQNPRHKITKRGQNVTFRCDPISEHNRLYWYRQTLGQGPEFLTYFQNEAQLEKSRLLSDRFSAERPKGSFSTLEIQRTEQGDSAMYLCASSLSGGYSPLHFGNGTRLTVT.

This sequence joins TRBV27 and TRBJ2-1, with TRBD1 matching 10 bases. The V segment lost 1 base and the J segment 4 bases; nucleotides outside the gene matches: 4. CDR3 length: 16 residues. From germline, CDR1 is MNHEY and CDR2 SMNVEV (reference sequence). CDR3 sequence: CASSLFGDRGYNEQFF. Here the CDR3 DNA reads TGTGCCAGCAGTTTATTCGGGGACAGGGGATACAATGAGCAGTTCTTC.

The chain links TRBV27 to TRBJ1-5, with TRBD1 as a possible D gene (5 bases). Trimming shortened V by 0 bases and J by 9 bases, and 12 bases separated the two germline ends. Germline V CDR1 and CDR2: MNHEY, SMNVEV (reference sequence). The length of the CDR3 is 14 residues. The CDR3 region is CASSLSGAGRPQHF. As DNA, the CDR3 is TGTGCCAGCAGTTTATCAGGGGCGGGCCGGCCCCAGCATTTT.

The genes are TRBV10-3 and TRBJ1-5, with TRBD1 as a possible D gene (5 bases). Germline CDR1 is ENHRY and CDR2 is SYGVKD. The CDR3 totals 14 residues. With 4 bases removed from V and 4 bases from J, the gap between germline ends came to 11 bases. The CDR3 DNA sequence: TGTGCCATCAGTGTGGGACGGGATAATCAGCCCCAGCATTTT. Protein product: CAISVGRDNQPQHF.

This chain uses TRBV30 with TRBJ1-2; 7 bases are shared with TRBD1. J was trimmed by 2 bases and V by 6 bases; bases with no gene match: 12. This CDR3 is 15 amino acids long. Germline lookup yields CDR1 GTSNPN and CDR2 SVGIG (reference sequence). The DNA of the CDR3 is TGTGCCTGCCGCCCCCCGGGACAGCCCAACTATGGCTACACCTTC. Amino acid sequence: CACRPPGQPNYGYTF.

CDR3 in amino acids: CASSTGGTYEQFF. CDR3 coding DNA: TGCGCCAGCAGTACGGGGGGGACCTACGAGCAGTTCTTC. The chain carries TRBV10-2 and TRBJ2-1; 8 bases match TRBD2. The germline V gene has CDR1 WSHSY and CDR2 SAAADI. V shed 5 bases, J shed 10 bases, and the junction held 7 bases outside the gene matches. This CDR3 is built from 13 residues.

This clonotype was counted between two and nine times. The rearrangement links TRBV20-1 to TRBJ2-1; 12 bases agree with TRBD2. Germline CDR1 is DFQATT and CDR2 is SNEGSKA (reference sequence). CDR3 length equals 15 residues. V shed 5 bases, J shed 5 bases, and the junction held 7 bases outside the gene matches. The CDR3 spells CSASRLAGANNEQFF. The CDR3 nucleotides are TGCAGTGCTTCCCGACTAGCGGGAGCCAACAATGAGCAGTTCTTC.

The chain couples TRBV28 to TRBJ2-1; 11 nucleotides agree with TRBD2. V trimming: 7 bases; J trimming: 13 bases; junction bases outside the gene matches: 12. Germline V CDR1 and CDR2: MDHEN, SYDVKM. This CDR3 has 14 residues. This chain's CDR3 is CASTPTSGEETQFF. The CDR3 nucleotides read TGTGCCAGCACCCCGACTAGCGGGGAAGAGACCCAGTTCTTC.

This chain links TRBV5-5 with TRBJ1-5, with TRBD1 matching 8 bases. V shed 4 bases, J shed 0 bases, and the junction held 9 bases outside the gene matches. CDR3 length equals 17 residues. Looked up from germline, CDR1 is SGHKS and CDR2 is YYEKEE (reference sequence). The CDR3 DNA reads as TGTGCCAGCAGCCCTGGACAGGGCGTCTATAGCAATCAGCCCCAGCATTTT. Residues: CASSPGQGVYSNQPQHF.

This clonotype occurred many times. The CDR3 sequence: CSARAGDSYGYTF. The CDR3 coding sequence is TGCAGTGCTAGAGCAGGGGATTCCTATGGCTACACCTTC. The gene calls are TRBV20-1 and TRBJ1-2; D is perhaps TRBD1 (6 bases). This CDR3 region has 13 residues. V lost 1 base and J lost 4, with 10 bases in between. The V gene's germline CDR1 is DFQATT and CDR2 SNEGSKA (reference sequence).

This chain links TRBV5-1 with TRBJ1-4; D possibly corresponds to TRBD1 (6 bases). Germline V gene lookup returns CDR1 SGHRS and CDR2 YFSETQ. Trimming removed 1 base from V and 6 bases from J, with 16 bases in between. The length of the CDR3 is 16 residues. The CDR3 sequence is CASSLSRGAGDEKLFF. In DNA form, the CDR3 reads TGCGCCAGCAGCTTGAGCAGGGGCGCGGGGGATGAAAAACTGTTTTTT.

Worth noting for this clonotype: Just one base apart from a much larger clone, this may be a read error. The chain is built from TRBV27 and TRBJ2-7; perhaps TRBD1 as D (6 bases). Trimming took 6 bases from V and 3 from J, leaving 12 bases between them. Germline V gene lookup returns CDR1 MNHEY and CDR2 SMNVEV (reference sequence). This CDR3 spans 13 amino acids. CDR3 in DNA: TGTGCCAGCAGGCCCGGACAGTTCTACGAGCAGTACTTC. Its protein is CASRPGQFYEQYF.

The sample holds one count of this clonotype. V usage is TRBV7-2 and J usage is TRBJ2-1; 9 positions match TRBD1. J lost 7 bases, V lost 5 bases, and 15 bases had no gene match. Germline loops: CDR1 SGHTA, CDR2 FQGNSA. This CDR3 contains 17 residues. The CDR3 sequence: CASSKGTGLLEYNEQFF. The CDR3 coding sequence is TGTGCCAGCAGCAAGGGGACAGGGTTGTTGGAATATAATGAGCAGTTCTTC. The full variable domain, with the rest looked up from reference TRBV7-2 and TRBJ2-1, is GAGVSQSPSNKVTEKGKDVELRCDPISGHTALYWYRQSLGQGLEFLIYFQGNSAPDKSGLPSDRFSAERTGGSVSTLTIQRTQQEDSAVYLCASSKGTGLLEYNEQFFGPGTRLTVL.

The table lists this clonotype with a few counts. This rearrangement joins TRBV4-1 to TRBJ2-1; possible D gene TRBD2, 5 bases. The V gene lost 4 bases and the J gene lost 9 bases, with 16 bases spanning the gap. The CDR3 runs to 14 residues. Germline CDR1 MGHRA, CDR2 YSYEKL. CDR3 protein: CASSPTRKLSEQFF. The CDR3 DNA reads as TGCGCCAGCAGCCCCACTAGGAAACTTAGTGAGCAGTTCTTC.

This clonotype was recorded only once. The rearrangement links TRBV9 to TRBJ2-7; D perhaps matches TRBD2 (5 bases). Per the germline V gene, CDR1 is SGDLS and CDR2 is YYNGEE. V dropped 2 bases and J dropped 0 bases, with 12 bases sitting between them. The CDR3 loop spans 15 amino acids. For the CDR3, the DNA is TGTGCCAGCAGCGTTAGTGGGGAGATCTCCTACGAGCAGTACTTC. Protein product: CASSVSGEISYEQYF.

This clonotype was found a few times. J is TRBJ2-6 and V is TRBV10-3, with 7 positions matching TRBD1. V was pared by 7 bases and J by 0 bases, with 9 bases of the junction left unmatched. This CDR3 contains 17 residues. From germline, CDR1 is ENHRY and CDR2 SYGVKD. The CDR3 nucleotides are TGTGCCATCACCCCGGGACAGTTAACCTCTGGGGCCAACGTCCTGACTTTC. Translated: CAITPGQLTSGANVLTF.

This clonotype appeared a few times. This sequence joins TRBV12-3 or TRBV12-4 and TRBJ1-1; 7 bases agree with TRBD1. The CDR3 runs to 15 residues. V was pared by 5 bases and J by 1 base, with 7 bases of the junction left unmatched. This CDR3 reads CASSPVQGENTEAFF. The CDR3 DNA is TGTGCCAGCAGTCCCGTTCAGGGGGAGAACACTGAAGCTTTCTTT.

The chain couples TRBV5-1 to TRBJ2-7, with TRBD2 matching over 10 bases. The CDR3 sequence is 16 residues long. V trimming: 4 bases; J trimming: 1 base; junction bases outside the gene matches: 8. Germline V gives CDR1 SGHRS, CDR2 YFSETQ. The CDR3 spells CASSPGAGGPSYEQYF. The CDR3 DNA follows: TGCGCCAGCAGCCCCGGAGCGGGAGGGCCATCCTACGAGCAGTACTTC.

The chain carries TRBV5-1 and TRBJ2-5, with TRBD2 as a possible D gene (5 bases). Germline loops: CDR1 SGHRS, CDR2 YFSETQ. Trimming cost V 2 bases and J 11 bases, with 25 bases left between them. The CDR3 covers 16 residues. The CDR3 protein is CASSFSPLAPVNEQYF. The CDR3 bases are TGCGCCAGCAGCTTCAGTCCCCTAGCTCCGGTCAATGAGCAGTACTTC.

The genes are TRBV6-1 and TRBJ1-2; unclear D gene. V was shortened by 1 base and J by 6 bases, with 9 bases between the two germline ends. The CDR3 contains 13 residues. Germline CDR1 and CDR2: MNHNS and SASEGT. CDR3 coding DNA: TGTGCCAGCAGTGAAGGTCGTATCCATGGCTACACCTTC. Residues: CASSEGRIHGYTF.

To note about this clonotype: A read error may be the cause here, since a much bigger clone is one base away. This chain connects TRBV12-3 or TRBV12-4 to TRBJ2-7, with D hard to call. V was clipped by 5 bases and J by 0 bases, with 11 bases between them. The CDR3 spans 14 residues. The CDR3 spells CASSVRASSYEQYF. The CDR3 DNA sequence: TGTGCCAGCAGTGTACGGGCTAGCTCCTACGAGCAGTACTTC.